What follows is one T cell receptor beta chain and its context. Its specificity is not known. This sample is part of a study of shared clonotypes between healthy human individuals. The healthy adult donors were HIV-negative and reported no recent acute infections or vaccinations. General observations from the study: The sharing of approximately 5.1% of naive CD4 clonotypes was seen across a few donors.

Assay used: immunoSEQ multiplex PCR; TCRdb lists only in-frame clones, some missing. Found here are 2 million to 2.5 million clones, approximately 93% of them singletons; the top ten hold approximately 0.4%. The V end was cut by 1 base, the J end by 1 base, with 8 bases between. Per germline, CDR1 SGDLS and CDR2 YYNGEE. The CDR3 covers 15 residues. V gene TRBV9 combines with J gene TRBJ2-2; D not certain. The sequenced material came from naive CD4+ T cells from PBMCs. As to subset: CD45RA+ positively selected. The source of this sequence is a man in his late teens or twenties in good health. Some clones in this sample may be carry-over from other donors' samples. CDR3 residues: CASSVSVGNTGELFF. CDR3 bases: TGTGCCAGCAGCGTATCTGTAGGGAACACCGGGGAGCTGTTTTTT. The full variable domain, rest sourced from reference TRBV9 and TRBJ2-2, is DSGVTQTPKHLITATGQRVTLRCSPRSGDLSVYWYQQSLDQGLQFLIQYYNGEERAKGNILERFSAQQFPDLHSELNLSSLELGDSALYFCASSVSVGNTGELFFGEGSRLTVL.